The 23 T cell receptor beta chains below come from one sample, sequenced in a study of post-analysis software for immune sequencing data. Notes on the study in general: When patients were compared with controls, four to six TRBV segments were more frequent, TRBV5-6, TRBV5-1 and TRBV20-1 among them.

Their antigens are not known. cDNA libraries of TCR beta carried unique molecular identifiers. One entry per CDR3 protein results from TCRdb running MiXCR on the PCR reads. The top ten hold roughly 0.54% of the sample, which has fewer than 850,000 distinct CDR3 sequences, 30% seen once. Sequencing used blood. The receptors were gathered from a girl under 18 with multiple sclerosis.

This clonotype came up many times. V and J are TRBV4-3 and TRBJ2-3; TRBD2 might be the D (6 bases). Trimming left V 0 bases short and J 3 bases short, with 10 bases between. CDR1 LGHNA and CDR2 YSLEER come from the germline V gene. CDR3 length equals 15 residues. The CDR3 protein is CASSQDLGTTDTQYF. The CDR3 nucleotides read TGCGCCAGCAGCCAAGATCTAGGGACTACAGATACGCAGTATTTT.

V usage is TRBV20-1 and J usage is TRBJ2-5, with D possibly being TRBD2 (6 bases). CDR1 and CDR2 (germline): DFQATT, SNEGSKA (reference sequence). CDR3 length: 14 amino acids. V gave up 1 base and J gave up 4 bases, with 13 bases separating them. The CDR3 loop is CSARGGRNGETQYF. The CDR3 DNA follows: TGCAGTGCTAGAGGAGGGAGGAATGGAGAGACCCAGTACTTC.

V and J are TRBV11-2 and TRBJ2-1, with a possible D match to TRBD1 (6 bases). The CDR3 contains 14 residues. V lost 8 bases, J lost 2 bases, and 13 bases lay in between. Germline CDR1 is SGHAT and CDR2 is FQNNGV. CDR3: CASGSDRAYNEQFF. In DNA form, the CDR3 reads TGTGCCAGCGGCTCGGACAGAGCCTACAATGAGCAGTTCTTC.

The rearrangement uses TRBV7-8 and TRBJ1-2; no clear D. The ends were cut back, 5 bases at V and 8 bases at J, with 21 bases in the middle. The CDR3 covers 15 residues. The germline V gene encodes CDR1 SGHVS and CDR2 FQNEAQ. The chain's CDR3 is CASSQIGPSVGGYTF. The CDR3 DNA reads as TGTGCCAGCAGCCAGATCGGGCCTAGCGTCGGGGGCTACACCTTC.

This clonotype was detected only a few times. The CDR3 sequence is CASSVARTDTQYF. The DNA of the CDR3 is TGTGCCAGCAGCGTAGCGCGCACAGATACGCAGTATTTT. This chain uses TRBV9 with TRBJ2-3; D gene unclear. V shed 0 bases and J shed 1 base, with 3 bases lying between them. Germline V gene lookup returns CDR1 SGDLS and CDR2 YYNGEE. The CDR3 spans 13 residues. Drawing the rest from reference TRBV9 and TRBJ2-3, the complete variable domain is DSGVTQTPKHLITATGQRVTLRCSPRSGDLSVYWYQQSLDQGLQFLIQYYNGEERAKGNILERFSAQQFPDLHSELNLSSLELGDSALYFCASSVARTDTQYFGPGTRLTVL.

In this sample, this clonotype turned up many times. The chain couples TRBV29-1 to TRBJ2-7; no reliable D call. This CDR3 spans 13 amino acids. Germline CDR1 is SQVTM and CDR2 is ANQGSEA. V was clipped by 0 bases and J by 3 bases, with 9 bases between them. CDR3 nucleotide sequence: TGCAGCGTTGAAGATGAAGGGCACTACGAGCAGTACTTC. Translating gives CSVEDEGHYEQYF.

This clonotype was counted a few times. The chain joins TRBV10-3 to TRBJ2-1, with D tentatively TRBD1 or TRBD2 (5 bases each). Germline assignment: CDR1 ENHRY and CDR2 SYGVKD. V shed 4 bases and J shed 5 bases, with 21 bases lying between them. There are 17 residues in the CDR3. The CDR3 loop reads CAISAHLRGAGNNEQFF. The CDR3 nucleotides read TGTGCCATCAGTGCCCACCTTAGGGGCGCGGGTAACAATGAGCAGTTCTTC.

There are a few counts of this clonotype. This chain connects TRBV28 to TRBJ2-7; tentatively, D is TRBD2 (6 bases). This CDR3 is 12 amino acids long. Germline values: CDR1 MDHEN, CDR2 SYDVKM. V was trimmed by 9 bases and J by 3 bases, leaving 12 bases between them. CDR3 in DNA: TGTGCCAGTCGGACGGACTACTACGAGCAGTACTTC. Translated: CASRTDYYEQYF.

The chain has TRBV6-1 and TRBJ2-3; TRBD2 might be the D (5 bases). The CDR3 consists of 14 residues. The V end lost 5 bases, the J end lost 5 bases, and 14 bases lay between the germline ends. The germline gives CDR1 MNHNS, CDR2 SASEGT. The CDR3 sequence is CASSPRPREDTQYF. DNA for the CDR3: TGTGCCAGCAGTCCTAGGCCGAGGGAAGATACGCAGTATTTT.

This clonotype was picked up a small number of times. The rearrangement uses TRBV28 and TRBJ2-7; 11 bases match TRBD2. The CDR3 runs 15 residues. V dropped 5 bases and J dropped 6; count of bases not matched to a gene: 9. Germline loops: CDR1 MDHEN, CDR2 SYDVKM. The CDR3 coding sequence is TGTGCCAGCAGTCGGACTAGCGGGTTAAGGGGCGAGCAGTACTTC. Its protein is CASSRTSGLRGEQYF.

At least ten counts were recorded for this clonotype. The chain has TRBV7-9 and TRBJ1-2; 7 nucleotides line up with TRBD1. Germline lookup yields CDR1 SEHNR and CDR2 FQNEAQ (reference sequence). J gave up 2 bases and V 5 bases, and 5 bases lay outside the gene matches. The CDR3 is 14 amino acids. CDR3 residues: CASSQADRNYGYTF. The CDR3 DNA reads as TGTGCCAGCAGCCAAGCGGACAGGAACTATGGCTACACCTTC. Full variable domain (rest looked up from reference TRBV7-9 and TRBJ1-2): DTGVSQNPRHKITKRGQNVTFRCDPISEHNRLYWYRQTLGQGPEFLTYFQNEAQLEKSRLLSDRFSAERPKGSFSTLEIQRTEQGDSAMYLCASSQADRNYGYTFGSGTRLTVV.

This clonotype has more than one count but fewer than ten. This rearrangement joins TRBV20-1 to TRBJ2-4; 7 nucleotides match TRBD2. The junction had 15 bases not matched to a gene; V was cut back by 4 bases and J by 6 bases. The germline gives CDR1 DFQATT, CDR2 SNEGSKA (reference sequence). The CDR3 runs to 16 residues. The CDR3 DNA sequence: TGCAGTGCTACCCCGACGGGGGGTAGGGCTACAAACATTCAGTACTTC. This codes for CSATPTGGRATNIQYF.

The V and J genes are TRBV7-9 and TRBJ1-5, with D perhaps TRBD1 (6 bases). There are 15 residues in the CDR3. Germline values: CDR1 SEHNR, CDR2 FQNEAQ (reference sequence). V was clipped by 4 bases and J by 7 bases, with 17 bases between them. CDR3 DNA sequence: TGTGCCAGCAGCTCGAACAGGGATCTAAGGCAGCCCCAGCATTTT. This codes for CASSSNRDLRQPQHF.

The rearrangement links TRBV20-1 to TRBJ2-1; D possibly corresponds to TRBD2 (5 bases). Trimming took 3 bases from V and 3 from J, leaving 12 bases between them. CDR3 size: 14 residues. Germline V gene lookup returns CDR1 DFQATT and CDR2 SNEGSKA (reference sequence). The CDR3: CSASPTSGYNEQFF. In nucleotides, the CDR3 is TGCAGTGCTAGCCCCACTAGTGGCTACAATGAGCAGTTCTTC.

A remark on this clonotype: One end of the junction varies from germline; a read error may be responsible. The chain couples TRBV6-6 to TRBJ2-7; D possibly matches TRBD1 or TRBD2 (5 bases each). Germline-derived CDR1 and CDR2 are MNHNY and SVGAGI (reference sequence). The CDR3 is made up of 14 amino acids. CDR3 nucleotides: TGTGCCAGCAGTAACCGGGACCCCTTCACTGGGTTGGACTTC. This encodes CASSNRDPFTGLDF.

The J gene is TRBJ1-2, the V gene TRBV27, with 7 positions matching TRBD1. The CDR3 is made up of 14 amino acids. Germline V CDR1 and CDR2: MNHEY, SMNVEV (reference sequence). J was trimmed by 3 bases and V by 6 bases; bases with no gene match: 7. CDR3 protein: CASRPTGVYYGYTF. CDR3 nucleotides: TGTGCCAGCAGGCCTACAGGGGTCTACTATGGCTACACCTTC.

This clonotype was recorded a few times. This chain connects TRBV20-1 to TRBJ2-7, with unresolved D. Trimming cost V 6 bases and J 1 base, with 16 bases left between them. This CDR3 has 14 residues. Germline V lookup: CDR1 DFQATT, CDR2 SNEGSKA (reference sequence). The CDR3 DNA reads TGCAGTGCCGAACGTGGAGCAGAATCCTACGAGCAGTACTTC. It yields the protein CSAERGAESYEQYF.

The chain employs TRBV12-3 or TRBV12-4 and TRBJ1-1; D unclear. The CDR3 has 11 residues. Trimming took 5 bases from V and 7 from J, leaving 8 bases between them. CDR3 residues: CASSRPNEAFF. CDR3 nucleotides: TGTGCCAGCAGTCGCCCGAATGAAGCTTTCTTT.

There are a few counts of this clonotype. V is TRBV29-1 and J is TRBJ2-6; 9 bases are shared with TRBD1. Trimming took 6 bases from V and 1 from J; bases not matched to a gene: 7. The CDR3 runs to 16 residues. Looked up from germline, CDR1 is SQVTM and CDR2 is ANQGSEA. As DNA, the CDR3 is TGCAGCGTAGCCGGGACAGGGATATCTGGGGCCAACGTCCTGACTTTC. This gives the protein CSVAGTGISGANVLTF.

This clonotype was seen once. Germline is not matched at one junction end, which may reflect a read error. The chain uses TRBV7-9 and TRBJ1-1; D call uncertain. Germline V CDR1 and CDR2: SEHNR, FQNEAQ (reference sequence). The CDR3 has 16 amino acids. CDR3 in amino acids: CASSPWAGPMNTVAFF. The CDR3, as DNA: TGTGCCAGCAGCCCCTGGGCGGGCCCGATGAACACTGTAGCTTTCTTT.

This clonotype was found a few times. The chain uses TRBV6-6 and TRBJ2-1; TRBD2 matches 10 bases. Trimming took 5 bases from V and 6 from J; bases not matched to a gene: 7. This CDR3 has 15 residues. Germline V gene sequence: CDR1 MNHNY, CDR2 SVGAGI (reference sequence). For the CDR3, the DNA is TGTGCCAGCAGTCAGCTAGCGGGGGCCCCCAATGAGCAGTTCTTC. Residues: CASSQLAGAPNEQFF.

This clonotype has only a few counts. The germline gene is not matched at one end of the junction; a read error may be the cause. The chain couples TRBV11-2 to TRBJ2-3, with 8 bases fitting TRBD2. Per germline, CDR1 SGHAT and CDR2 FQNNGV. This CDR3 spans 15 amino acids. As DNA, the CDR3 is TGTGCCAGCAGCGCGGGACTAGTGGGAGCAGACACGCAGTATTTT. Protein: CASSAGLVGADTQYF. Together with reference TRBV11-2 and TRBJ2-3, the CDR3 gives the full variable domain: EAGVAQSPRYKIIEKRQSVAFWCNPISGHATLYWYQQILGQGPKLLIQFQNNGVVDDSQLPKDRFSAERLKGVDSTLKIQPAKLEDSAVYLCASSAGLVGADTQYFGPGTRLTVL.

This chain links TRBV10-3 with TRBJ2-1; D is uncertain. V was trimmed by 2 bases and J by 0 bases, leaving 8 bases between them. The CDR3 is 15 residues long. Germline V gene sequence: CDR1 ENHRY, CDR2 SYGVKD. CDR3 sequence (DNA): TGTGCCATCAGTGAGGGCGGCATCTCCTACAATGAGCAGTTCTTC. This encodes CAISEGGISYNEQFF.